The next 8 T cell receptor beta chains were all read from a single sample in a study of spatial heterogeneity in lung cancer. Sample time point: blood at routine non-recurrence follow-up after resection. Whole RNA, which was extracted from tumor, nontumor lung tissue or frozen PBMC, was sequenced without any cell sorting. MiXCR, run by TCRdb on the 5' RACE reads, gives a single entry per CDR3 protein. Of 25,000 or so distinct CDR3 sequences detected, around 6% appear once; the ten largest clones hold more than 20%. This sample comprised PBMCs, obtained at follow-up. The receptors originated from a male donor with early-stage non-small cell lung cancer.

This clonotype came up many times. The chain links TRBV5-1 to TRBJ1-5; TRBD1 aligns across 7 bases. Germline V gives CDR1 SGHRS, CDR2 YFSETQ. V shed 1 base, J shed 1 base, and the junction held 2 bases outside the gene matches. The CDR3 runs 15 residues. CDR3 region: CASSLQGGSNQPQHF. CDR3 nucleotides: TGCGCCAGCAGCTTGCAGGGGGGCAGCAATCAGCCCCAGCATTTT. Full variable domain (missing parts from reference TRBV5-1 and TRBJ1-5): KAGVTQTPRYLIKTRGQQVTLSCSPISGHRSVSWYQQTPGQGLQFLFEYFSETQRNKGNFPGRFSGRQFSNSRSEMNVSTLELGDSALYLCASSLQGGSNQPQHFGDGTRLSIL.

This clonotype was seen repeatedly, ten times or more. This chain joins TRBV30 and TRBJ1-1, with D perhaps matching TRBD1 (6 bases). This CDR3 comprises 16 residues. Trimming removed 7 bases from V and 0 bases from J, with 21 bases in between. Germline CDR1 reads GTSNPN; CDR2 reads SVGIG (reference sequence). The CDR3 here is CASRDTREKMNTEAFF. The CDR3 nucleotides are TGTGCCTCCCGGGACACCAGAGAGAAGATGAACACTGAAGCTTTCTTT.

CDR3 protein: CASSRGPTGEQYF. The CDR3 DNA reads TGTGCCAGCAGTCGAGGGCCAACCGGGGAGCAGTACTTC. The chain carries TRBV6-2 or TRBV6-3 and TRBJ2-7, with TRBD2 as a possible D gene (5 bases). The CDR3 extends over 13 amino acids. Germline assignment: CDR1 MNHEY and CDR2 SVGEGT. Trimming left V 5 bases short and J 7 bases short, with 15 bases between.

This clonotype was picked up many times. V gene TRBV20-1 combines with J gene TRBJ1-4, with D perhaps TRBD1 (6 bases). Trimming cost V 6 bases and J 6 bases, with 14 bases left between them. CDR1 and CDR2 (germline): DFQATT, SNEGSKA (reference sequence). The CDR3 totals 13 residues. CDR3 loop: CSAGRGADEKLFF. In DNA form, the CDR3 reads TGCAGTGCCGGCCGGGGGGCGGATGAAAAACTGTTTTTT.

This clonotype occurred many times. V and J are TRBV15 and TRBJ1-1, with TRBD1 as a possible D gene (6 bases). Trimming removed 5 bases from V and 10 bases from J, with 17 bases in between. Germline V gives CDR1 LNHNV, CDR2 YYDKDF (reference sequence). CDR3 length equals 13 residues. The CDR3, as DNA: TGTGCCACCAGCCAGGACAGACTAAGTGGAGCTTTCTTT. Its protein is CATSQDRLSGAFF.

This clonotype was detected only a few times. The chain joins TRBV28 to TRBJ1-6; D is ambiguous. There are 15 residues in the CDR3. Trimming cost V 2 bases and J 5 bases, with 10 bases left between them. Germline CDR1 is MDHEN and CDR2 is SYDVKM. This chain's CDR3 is CASSLPGSHNSPLHF. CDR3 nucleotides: TGTGCCAGCAGTTTACCGGGTTCACATAATTCACCCCTCCACTTT.

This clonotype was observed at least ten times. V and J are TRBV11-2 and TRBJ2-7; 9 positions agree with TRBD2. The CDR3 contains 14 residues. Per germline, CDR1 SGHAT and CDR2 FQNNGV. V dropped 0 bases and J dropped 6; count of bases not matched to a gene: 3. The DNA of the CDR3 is TGTGCCAGCAGCTTAGATTTTAGCGGGGGCGAGCAGTACTTC. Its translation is CASSLDFSGGEQYF.

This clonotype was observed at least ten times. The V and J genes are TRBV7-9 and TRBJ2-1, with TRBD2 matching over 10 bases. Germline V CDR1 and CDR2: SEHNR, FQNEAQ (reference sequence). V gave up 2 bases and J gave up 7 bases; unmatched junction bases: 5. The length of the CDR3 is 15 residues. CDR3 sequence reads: CASSLIASGSNEQFF. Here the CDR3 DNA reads TGTGCCAGCAGCTTAATCGCTAGCGGGAGTAATGAGCAGTTCTTC.